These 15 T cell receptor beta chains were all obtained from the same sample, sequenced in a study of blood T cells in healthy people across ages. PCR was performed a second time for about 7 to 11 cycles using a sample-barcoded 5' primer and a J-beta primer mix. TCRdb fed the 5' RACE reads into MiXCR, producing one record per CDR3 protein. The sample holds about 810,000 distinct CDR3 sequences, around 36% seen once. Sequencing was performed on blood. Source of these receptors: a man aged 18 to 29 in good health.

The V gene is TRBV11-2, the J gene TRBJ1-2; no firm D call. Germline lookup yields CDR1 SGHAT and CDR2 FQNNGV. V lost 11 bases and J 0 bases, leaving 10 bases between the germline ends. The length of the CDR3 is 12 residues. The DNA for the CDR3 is TGTGCCGGTGGCGTTCCTAACTATGGCTACACCTTC. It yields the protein CAGGVPNYGYTF.

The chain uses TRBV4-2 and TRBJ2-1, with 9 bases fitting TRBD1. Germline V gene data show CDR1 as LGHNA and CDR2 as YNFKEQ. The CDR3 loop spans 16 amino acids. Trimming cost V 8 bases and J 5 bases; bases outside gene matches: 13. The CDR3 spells CASGHPGTGRDNEQFF. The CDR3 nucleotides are TGTGCCAGCGGACACCCCGGGACAGGGCGCGACAATGAGCAGTTCTTC.

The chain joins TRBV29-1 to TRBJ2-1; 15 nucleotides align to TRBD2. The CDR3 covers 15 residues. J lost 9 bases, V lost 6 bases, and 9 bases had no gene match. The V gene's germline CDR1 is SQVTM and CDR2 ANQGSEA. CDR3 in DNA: TGCAGCGTCAAAAGGACTAGCGGGGGGGAGGGTGAGCAGTTCTTC. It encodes CSVKRTSGGEGEQFF.

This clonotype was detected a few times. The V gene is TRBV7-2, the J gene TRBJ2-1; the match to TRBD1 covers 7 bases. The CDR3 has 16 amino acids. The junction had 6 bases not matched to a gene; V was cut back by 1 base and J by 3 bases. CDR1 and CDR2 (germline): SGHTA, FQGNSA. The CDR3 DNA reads TGTGCCAGCAGCTTAGTTTCGGACAGGAACTACAATGAGCAGTTCTTC. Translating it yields CASSLVSDRNYNEQFF.

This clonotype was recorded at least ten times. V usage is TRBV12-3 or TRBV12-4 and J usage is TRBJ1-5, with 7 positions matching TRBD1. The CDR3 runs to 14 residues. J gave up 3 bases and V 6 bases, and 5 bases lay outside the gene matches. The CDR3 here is CASRSGTANQPQHF. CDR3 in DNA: TGTGCCAGCAGATCCGGGACAGCCAATCAGCCCCAGCATTTT.

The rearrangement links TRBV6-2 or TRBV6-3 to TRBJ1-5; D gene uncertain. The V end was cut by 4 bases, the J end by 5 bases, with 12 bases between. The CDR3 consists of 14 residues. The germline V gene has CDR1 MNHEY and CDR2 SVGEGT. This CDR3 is CASSLAGTYQPQHF. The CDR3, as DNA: TGTGCCAGCAGTTTGGCAGGAACCTATCAGCCCCAGCATTTT.

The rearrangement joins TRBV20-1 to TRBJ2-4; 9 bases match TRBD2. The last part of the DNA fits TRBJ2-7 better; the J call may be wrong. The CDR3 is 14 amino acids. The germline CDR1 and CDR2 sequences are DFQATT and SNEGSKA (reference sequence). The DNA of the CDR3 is TGCAGTGCTAGAGTTGGCGGGGGGGCCTACGAGCAGTACTTC. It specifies CSARVGGGAYEQYF.

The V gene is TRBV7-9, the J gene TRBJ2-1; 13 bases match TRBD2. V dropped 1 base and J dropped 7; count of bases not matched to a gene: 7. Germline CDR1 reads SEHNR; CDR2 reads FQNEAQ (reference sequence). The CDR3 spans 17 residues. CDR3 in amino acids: CASSLVPGLAGVNEQFF. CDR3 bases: TGTGCCAGCAGCTTAGTCCCCGGACTAGCGGGGGTTAATGAGCAGTTCTTC.

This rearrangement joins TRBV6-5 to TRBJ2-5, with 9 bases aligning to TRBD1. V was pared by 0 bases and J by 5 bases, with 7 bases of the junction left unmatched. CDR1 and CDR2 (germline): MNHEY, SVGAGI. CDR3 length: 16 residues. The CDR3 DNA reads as TGTGCCAGCAGTTACTCATACGGGACAGGGCGGGAGACCCAGTACTTC. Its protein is CASSYSYGTGRETQYF.

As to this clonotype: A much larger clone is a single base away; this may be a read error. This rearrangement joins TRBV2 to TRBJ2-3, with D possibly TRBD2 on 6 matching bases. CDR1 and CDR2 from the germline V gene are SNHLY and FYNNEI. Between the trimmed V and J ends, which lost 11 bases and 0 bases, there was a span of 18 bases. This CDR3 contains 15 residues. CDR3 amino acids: CAGYEPGESTDTQYF. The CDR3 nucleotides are TGTGCCGGCTACGAACCGGGGGAAAGCACAGATACGCAGTATTTT. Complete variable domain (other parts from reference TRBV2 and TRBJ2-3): EPEVTQTPSHQVTQMGQEVILRCVPISNHLYFYWYRQILGQKVEFLVSFYNNEISEKSEIFDDQFSVERPDGSNFTLKIRSTKLEDSAMYFCAGYEPGESTDTQYFGPGTRLTVL.

The CDR3 loop is CASSQDGMVKTQYF. The CDR3 DNA reads as TGCGCCAGCAGCCAAGACGGTATGGTGAAGACCCAGTACTTC. V is TRBV4-3 and J is TRBJ2-5; D not certain. The CDR3 has 14 amino acids. Germline V lookup: CDR1 LGHNA, CDR2 YSLEER. The V end was cut by 0 bases, the J end by 6 bases, with 11 bases between.

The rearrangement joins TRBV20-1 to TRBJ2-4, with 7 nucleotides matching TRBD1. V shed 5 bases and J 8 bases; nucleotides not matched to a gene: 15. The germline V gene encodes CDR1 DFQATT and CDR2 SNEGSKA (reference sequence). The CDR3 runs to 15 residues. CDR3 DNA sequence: TGCAGTGCTGCCCCGACAGGGCTCGGAGGTGACATTCAGTACTTC. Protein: CSAAPTGLGGDIQYF.

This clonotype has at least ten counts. The CDR3 loop is CASSYEAGVKETQYF. Here the CDR3 DNA reads TGTGCCAGCAGCTATGAAGCGGGGGTTAAAGAGACCCAGTACTTC. This rearrangement joins TRBV7-2 to TRBJ2-5, with 8 bases aligning to TRBD2. The CDR3 sequence is 15 residues long. The J segment lost 3 bases and the V segment lost 4 bases, leaving 7 bases of the junction unmatched. The germline CDR1 and CDR2 sequences are SGHTA and FQGNSA.

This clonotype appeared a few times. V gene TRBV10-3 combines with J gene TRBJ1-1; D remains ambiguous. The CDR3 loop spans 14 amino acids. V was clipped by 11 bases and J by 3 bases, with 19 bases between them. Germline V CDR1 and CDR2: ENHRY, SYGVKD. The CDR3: CAAHTDGRYTEAFF. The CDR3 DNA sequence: TGTGCCGCCCATACGGACGGCCGGTACACTGAAGCTTTCTTT.

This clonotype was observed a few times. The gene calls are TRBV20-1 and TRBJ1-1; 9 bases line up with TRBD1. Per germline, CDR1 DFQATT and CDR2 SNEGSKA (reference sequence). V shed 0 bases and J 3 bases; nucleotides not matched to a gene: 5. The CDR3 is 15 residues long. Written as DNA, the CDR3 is TGCAGTGCTAGAGATCCGACAGGGGGGGACACTGAAGCTTTCTTT. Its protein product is CSARDPTGGDTEAFF.